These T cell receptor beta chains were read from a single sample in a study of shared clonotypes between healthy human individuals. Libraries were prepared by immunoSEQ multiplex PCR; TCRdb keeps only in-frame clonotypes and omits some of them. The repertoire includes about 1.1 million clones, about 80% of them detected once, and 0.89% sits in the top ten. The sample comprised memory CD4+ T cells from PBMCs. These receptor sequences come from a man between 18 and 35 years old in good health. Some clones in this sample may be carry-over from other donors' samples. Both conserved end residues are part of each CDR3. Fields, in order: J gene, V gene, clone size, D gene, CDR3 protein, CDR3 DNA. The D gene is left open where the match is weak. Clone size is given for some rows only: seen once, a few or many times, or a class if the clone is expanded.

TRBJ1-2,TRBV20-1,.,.,CSARDARGYTF,TGCAGTGCTAGAGATGCACGGGGCTACACCTTC
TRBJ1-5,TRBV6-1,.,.,CASRSGQPQHF,TGTGCCAGCAGGAGTGGTCAGCCCCAGCATTTT
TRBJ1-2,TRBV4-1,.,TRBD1,CASSQEGIGRGYGYTF,TGCGCCAGCAGCCAGGAAGGCATTGGCAGGGGGTATGGCTACACCTTC
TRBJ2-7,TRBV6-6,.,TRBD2,CASGGGSYEQYF,TGTGCCAGCGGGGGGGGCTCCTACGAGCAGTACTTC
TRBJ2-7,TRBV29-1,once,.,CSVGSREQYF,TGCAGCGTTGGTAGTCGCGAGCAGTACTTC
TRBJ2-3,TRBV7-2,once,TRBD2,CASSLADPLLAGDTDTQYF,TGTGCCAGCAGCTTAGCGGATCCTTTACTAGCGGGGGACACAGATACGCAGTATTTT
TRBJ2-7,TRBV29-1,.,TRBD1,CSVMTGTGKREQYF,TGCAGCGTTATGACTGGGACAGGGAAGCGCGAGCAGTACTTC
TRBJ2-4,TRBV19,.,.,CASSIVPVLAKNIQYF,TGTGCCAGTAGTATAGTGCCAGTGCTAGCCAAAAACATTCAGTACTTC
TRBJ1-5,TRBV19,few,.,CASSIDHRVNQPQHF,TGTGCCAGTAGTATAGATCACAGGGTCAATCAGCCCCAGCATTTT
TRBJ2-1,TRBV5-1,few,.,CASSLTGPDNEQFF,TGCGCCAGCAGCTTGACAGGGCCAGACAATGAGCAGTTCTTC
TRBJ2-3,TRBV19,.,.,CARETVEARSTDTQYF,TGTGCCAGAGAGACAGTAGAGGCTCGGAGCACAGATACGCAGTATTTT
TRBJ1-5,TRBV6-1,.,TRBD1,CASSEVDRANQPQHF,TGTGCCAGCAGTGAAGTAGACAGGGCTAATCAGCCCCAGCATTTT
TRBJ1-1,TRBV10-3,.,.,CAISGLGTQLEAFF,TGTGCCATCAGTGGTCTTGGGACCCAACTTGAAGCTTTCTTT
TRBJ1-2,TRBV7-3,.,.,CASSLNAGRGYTF,TGTGCCAGCAGCTTAAATGCAGGACGGGGCTACACCTTC
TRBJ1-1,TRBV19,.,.,CASSKAPAGNTEAFF,TGTGCCAGTAGTAAAGCCCCAGCCGGTAACACTGAAGCTTTCTTT
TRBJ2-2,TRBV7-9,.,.,CASSAPPGANTGELFF,TGTGCCAGCAGCGCCCCCCCAGGGGCGAACACCGGGGAGCTGTTTTTT
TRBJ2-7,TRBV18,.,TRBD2,CASSPGLAGDEQYF,TGTGCCAGCTCACCCGGCCTAGCGGGAGACGAGCAGTACTTC
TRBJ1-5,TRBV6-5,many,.,CASRPGRWYQPQHF,TGTGCCAGCAGGCCGGGACGTTGGTATCAGCCCCAGCATTTT
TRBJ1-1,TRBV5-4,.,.,CASAGSNTEAFF,TGTGCCAGCGCCGGATCGAACACTGAAGCTTTCTTT
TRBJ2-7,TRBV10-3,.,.,CAISEGLGSYEQYF,TGTGCCATCAGTGAAGGCCTCGGCTCCTACGAGCAGTACTTC
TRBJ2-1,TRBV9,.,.,CASSVVPRAYNEQFF,TGTGCCAGCAGCGTTGTCCCCAGGGCCTACAATGAGCAGTTCTTC
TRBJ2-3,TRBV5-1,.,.,CASSLRSGRTDTQYF,TGCGCCAGCAGCCTTCGCTCGGGACGCACAGATACGCAGTATTTT
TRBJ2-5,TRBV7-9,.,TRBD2,CASSLTRGTSGSETQYF,TGTGCCAGCAGCCTAACCCGAGGGACTAGCGGGAGTGAGACCCAGTACTTC
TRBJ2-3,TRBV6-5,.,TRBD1,CASSNRGNTQYF,TGTGCCAGCAGTAACAGGGGGAATACGCAGTATTTT
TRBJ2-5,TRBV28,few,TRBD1,CASSPSPGQGRQETQYF,TGTGCCAGCAGCCCTTCTCCGGGACAGGGACGACAAGAGACCCAGTACTTC
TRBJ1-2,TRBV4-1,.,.,CASSQVPPGRGEGYTF,TGCGCCAGCAGCCAAGTCCCCCCGGGACGCGGGGAGGGCTACACCTTC
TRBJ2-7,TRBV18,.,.,CASSPMGIDEQYF,TGTGCCAGCTCACCGATGGGGATCGACGAGCAGTACTTC
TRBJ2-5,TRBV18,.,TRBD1,CASSHAYAGQGRETQYF,TGTGCCAGCTCACACGCCTACGCGGGACAGGGAAGGGAGACCCAGTACTTC
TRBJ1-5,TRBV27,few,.,CASSYGTENQPQHF,TGTGCCAGCAGTTACGGGACGGAGAATCAGCCCCAGCATTTT
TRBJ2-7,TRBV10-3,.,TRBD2,CAISAGTSGLSVKQYF,TGTGCCATCAGTGCCGGGACTAGCGGCCTTAGTGTAAAGCAGTACTTC
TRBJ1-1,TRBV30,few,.,CASLGDTNTEAFF,TGTGCCTCCCTAGGGGACACTAACACTGAAGCTTTCTTT
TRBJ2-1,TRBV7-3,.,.,CASSKDIGVYNEQFF,TGTGCCAGCAGCAAGGACATAGGGGTTTACAATGAGCAGTTCTTC
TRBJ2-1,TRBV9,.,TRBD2,CASSVGGGRAGEQFF,TGTGCCAGCAGCGTAGGGGGCGGGAGGGCCGGTGAGCAGTTCTTC
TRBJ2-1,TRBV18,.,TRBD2,CASSQQAGGYNEQFF,TGTGCCAGCTCACAACAAGCGGGAGGATACAATGAGCAGTTCTTC
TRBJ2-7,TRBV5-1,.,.,CASSSRDPGDEQYF,TGCGCCAGCAGCTCCCGGGACCCGGGGGACGAGCAGTACTTC
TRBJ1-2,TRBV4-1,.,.,CASSRTRTNYGYTF,TGCGCCAGCAGCCGTACTCGGACTAACTATGGCTACACCTTC
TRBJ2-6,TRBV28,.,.,CASSLWPGVTGANVLTF,TGTGCCAGCAGTTTGTGGCCGGGGGTGACTGGGGCCAACGTCCTGACTTTC
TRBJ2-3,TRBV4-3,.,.,CASSQDTRGDTQYF,TGCGCCAGCAGCCAAGATACGAGGGGGGATACGCAGTATTTT
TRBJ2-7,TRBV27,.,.,CASSQRGYEQYF,TGTGCCAGCAGTCAAAGGGGATACGAGCAGTACTTC
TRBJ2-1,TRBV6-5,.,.,CASRPGPIQEQFF,TGTGCCAGCAGACCGGGCCCGATCCAAGAGCAGTTCTTC
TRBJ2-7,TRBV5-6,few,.,CASSWRRGTYEQYF,TGTGCCAGCAGCTGGAGAAGGGGAACCTACGAGCAGTACTTC
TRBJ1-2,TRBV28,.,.,CASRRQSEYGYTF,TGTGCCAGCAGACGACAGTCAGAGTATGGCTACACCTTC